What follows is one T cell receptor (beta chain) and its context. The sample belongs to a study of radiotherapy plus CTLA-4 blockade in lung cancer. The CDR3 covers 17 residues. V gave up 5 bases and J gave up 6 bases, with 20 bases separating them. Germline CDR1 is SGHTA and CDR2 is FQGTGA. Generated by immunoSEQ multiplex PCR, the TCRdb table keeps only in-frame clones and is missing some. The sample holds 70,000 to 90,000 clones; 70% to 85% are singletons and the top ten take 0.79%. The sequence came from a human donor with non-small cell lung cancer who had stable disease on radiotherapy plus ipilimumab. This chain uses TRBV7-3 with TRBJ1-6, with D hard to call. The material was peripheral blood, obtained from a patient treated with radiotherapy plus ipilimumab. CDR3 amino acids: CASSQVGSEGGNSPLHF. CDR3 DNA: TGTGCCAGCAGCCAAGTGGGGTCCGAAGGAGGTAATTCACCCCTCCACTTT.